The 2 T cell receptor beta chains in this list originate from one sample, sequenced in a study of human T cells and chemical hapten exposure. TCRdb reprocessed the RACE reads with MiXCR, giving one entry per CDR3 protein. The sample has tens of thousands of distinct CDR3 sequences, around 9.4% seen once. Described time point: pre-sensitization, week 0. The sample's treatment: therapeutic diphenylcyclopropenone sensitization with weekly scalp DPC. The sample in question was whole blood, obtained in connection with sensitization to the hapten diphenylcyclopropenone (DPC). These receptors were taken from a woman in her forties with alopecia areata. Some clones in this sample may be carry-over from other donors' samples.

This clonotype was recorded at least ten times. This rearrangement joins TRBV3-1 to TRBJ1-1, with 7 nucleotides matching TRBD1. The CDR3 covers 17 residues. Germline CDR1 and CDR2: LGHDT and YNNKEL (reference sequence). V trimming: 0 bases; J trimming: 1 base; junction bases outside the gene matches: 8. The CDR3 reads CASSQDSSRTGNTEAFF. Written as DNA, the CDR3 is TGTGCCAGCAGCCAAGATTCCTCCCGGACAGGGAACACTGAAGCTTTCTTT.

V usage is TRBV5-1 and J usage is TRBJ1-5; D is perhaps TRBD1 (5 bases). CDR1 is SGHRS, CDR2 YFSETQ, per germline. V was trimmed by 3 bases and J by 1 base, leaving 5 bases between them. This CDR3 region has 13 residues. CDR3 protein: CASSWDSNQPQHF. The DNA for the CDR3 is TGCGCCAGCAGCTGGGACAGCAATCAGCCCCAGCATTTT. The full variable domain, rest sourced from reference TRBV5-1 and TRBJ1-5, is KAGVTQTPRYLIKTRGQQVTLSCSPISGHRSVSWYQQTPGQGLQFLFEYFSETQRNKGNFPGRFSGRQFSNSRSEMNVSTLELGDSALYLCASSWDSNQPQHFGDGTRLSIL.